This T cell receptor (beta chain) was documented in a study of T-cell memory formation after mild COVID-19. Across the study: For the most part, TCR clusters were specific to one donor.

This CDR3 spans 15 amino acids. Trimming took 5 bases from V and 6 from J, leaving 17 bases between them. Study-level results: Clones that got smaller from day 15 to 85 had even CD4/CD8, while clones growing later tipped toward CD4+. Contracting CD4+ clones lay largely in CM and EM, with CD8+ ones residing in EMRA. Memory sampled before infection contained some responding clones, suggesting cross-reactive memory joined.

TCRdb ran MiXCR on the 5' RACE reads and lists one entry per CDR3 protein. The table lists 300,000 to 350,000 distinct CDR3 sequences, 13% of them singletons, with 20% to 25% in the top ten. As regards this clonotype: Its specificity is not known.

Input material: PBMCs or a T cell subset sorted from them (not recorded which). This receptor was taken from a man aged 18 to 29 who had mild COVID-19 (a few samples of this study predate the infection). Cell type and time point are not known. The J gene is TRBJ2-1, the V gene TRBV12-3 or TRBV12-4, with a possible D match to TRBD2 (6 bases). The DNA of the CDR3 is TGTGCCAGCAGTACCCTGGGGCAGGGACTCAATGAGCAGTTCTTC. Translated, it gives CASSTLGQGLNEQFF.